This is a list of T cell receptor beta chains from one sample in a study of blood T cell repertoires in COVID-19. Measured with immunoSEQ multiplex PCR; TCRdb has only the in-frame clones, and not every one. The repertoire holds hundreds of thousands of clones, with about nine tenths as singletons. Sequenced input: PBMCs or T cells enriched from blood (not recorded which). These receptors were collected from a woman aged 45 to 65 who had been exposed to COVID-19. CDR3s leave out the opening cysteine and the closing phenylalanine or tryptophan.

length,V,CDR3
15,TRBV4-2,ASSNTSGGKNTGELF
11,TRBV12-3/TRBV12-4,ASSLGGNTEAF
15,TRBV10-3,AISEPGQGMSGTEAF
11,TRBV6-5,ASSPRGNYEQY
15,TRBV5-4,ASSLRNKGQGPETQY
12,TRBV3-1/TRBV3-2,ASSQRTIEETQY
11,TRBV13,ASSQQGYAEAF
13,TRBV5-1,ASSPSGTGGQPQH
14,TRBV2,ASSETRGGADTEAF
11,TRBV28,ASSPASLYEQY
12,TRBV24-1,ATSGPGPNEKLF
13,TRBV5-1,ASSLDGTGVSPLH
10,TRBV28,ASRYITGELF
11,TRBV5-1,ASTPAGAETQY
14,TRBV2,ASSWNTGDSGNTIY
12,TRBV30,AWSATGGNYGYT
10,TRBV12-3/TRBV12-4,ASRRQGETQY
11,TRBV12-3/TRBV12-4,ASSLFPYYEQY
11,TRBV27,ASSPQGINEQF
14,TRBV14,ASSQLDGGFLETQY
11,TRBV30,AWSKGGSYEQY
16,TRBV7-9,ASSLSSGGTLSYNEQF
12,TRBV18,ASSRSGGLNTIY
15,TRBV5-1,ASSPGLAGGPGDTQY
13,TRBV9,ASRATGSSGNTIY
10,TRBV7-2,ASSLRADTQY
12,TRBV28,ASSIGGKPYEQY